The 17 T cell receptor beta chains given below trace back to one sample, sequenced in a study of cytomegalovirus exposure and HLA in healthy donors. It was with 60 Vbeta and 13 Jbeta primers that the PCR ran. TCRdb's table, derived via immunoSEQ multiplex PCR, lists solely in-frame clones and lacks some. The table includes more than 95,000 clones, roughly 15% detected once. Sequenced: PBMCs. These receptor sequences come from a female donor in good health and CMV-seronegative.

In this sample, this clone turned up a few times. The J gene is TRBJ1-5, the V gene TRBV29-1, with TRBD1 identical over 8 bases. This CDR3 is 14 amino acids long. V dropped 6 bases and J dropped 0; count of bases not matched to a gene: 4. From germline, CDR1 is SQVTM and CDR2 ANQGSEA. CDR3 in amino acids: CSVAGQDSNQPQHF. In nucleotides, the CDR3 is TGCAGCGTAGCGGGACAGGATAGCAATCAGCCCCAGCATTTT.

This chain connects TRBV6-4 to TRBJ2-3, with TRBD2 matching over 8 bases. The V segment lost 4 bases and the J segment 0 bases; nucleotides outside the gene matches: 0. Germline-derived CDR1 and CDR2 are MRHNA and SNTAGT. The CDR3 has 14 amino acids. For the CDR3, the DNA is TGTGCCAGCAGTGCTAGCGGGAGCACAGATACGCAGTATTTT. Translating it yields CASSASGSTDTQYF.

This chain links TRBV27 with TRBJ2-1, with 8 bases aligning to TRBD2. The CDR3 is 14 amino acids. Germline assignment: CDR1 MNHEY and CDR2 SMNVEV (reference sequence). V was pared by 9 bases and J by 3 bases, with 7 bases of the junction left unmatched. CDR3 sequence reads: CARSTSGHYNEQFF. CDR3 nucleotides: TGTGCCAGGTCTACTAGCGGCCACTACAATGAGCAGTTCTTC.

A few counts support this clone. This chain connects TRBV27 to TRBJ2-7; 7 bases are a match to TRBD2. The V segment lost 0 bases and the J segment 6 bases; nucleotides outside the gene matches: 2. The CDR3 consists of 13 residues. The germline V gene encodes CDR1 MNHEY and CDR2 SMNVEV (reference sequence). The CDR3 region has the DNA TGTGCCAGCAGTTTATCTGGGGGGGTCGAGCAGTACTTC. Its translation is CASSLSGGVEQYF.

CDR3 residues: CATSRSGPETQYF. CDR3 DNA: TGTGCCACCAGCAGAAGCGGCCCAGAGACCCAGTACTTC. This rearrangement joins TRBV15 to TRBJ2-5; tentative D call: TRBD2 (5 bases). The CDR3 has 13 amino acids. Germline assignment: CDR1 LNHNV and CDR2 YYDKDF (reference sequence). V was cut by 2 bases and J by 4 bases, with 8 bases left in between.

The chain combines TRBV5-1 with TRBJ1-5; 9 nucleotides match TRBD1. Germline assignment: CDR1 SGHRS and CDR2 YFSETQ. Germline trimming cut 5 bases from V and 2 bases from J; bases unmatched to any gene: 2. This CDR3 is 14 amino acids long. The CDR3 DNA follows: TGCGCCAGCAGTTGGACAGGGGGCAATCAGCCCCAGCATTTT. It yields the protein CASSWTGGNQPQHF.

J is TRBJ1-1 and V is TRBV13; TRBD1 might be the D (6 bases). The CDR3 sequence is 16 residues long. Germline CDR1 PRHDT, CDR2 FYEKMQ (reference sequence). V gave up 2 bases and J gave up 5 bases, with 18 bases separating them. The CDR3 coding sequence is TGTGCCAGCAGCTTACTCTACCGGGCAGGGGATACTGAAGCTTTCTTT. This gives the protein CASSLLYRAGDTEAFF. Drawing the rest from reference TRBV13 and TRBJ1-1, the complete variable domain is AAGVIQSPRHLIKEKRETATLKCYPIPRHDTVYWYQQGPGQDPQFLISFYEKMQSDKGSIPDRFSAQQFSDYHSELNMSSLELGDSALYFCASSLLYRAGDTEAFFGQGTRLTVV.

This clone came up a few times. The rearrangement uses TRBV5-6 and TRBJ1-3, with a tentative D call TRBD1 (5 bases). Germline V gene data show CDR1 as SGHDT and CDR2 as YYEEEE. Trimming pared 4 bases from V and 4 bases from J, leaving 18 bases between. The CDR3 runs to 16 residues. The CDR3 nucleotides are TGTGCCAGCAGCAGCTCCACGACAGTTATCGGAAACACCATATATTTT. Translated, it gives CASSSSTTVIGNTIYF.

The chain combines TRBV19 with TRBJ2-3; D is uncertain. CDR3 length equals 12 residues. Trimming left V 4 bases short and J 3 bases short, with 5 bases between. Germline CDR1 and CDR2: LNHDA and SQIVND (reference sequence). The CDR3 DNA is TGTGCCAGTAGTAGCAGGACAGATACGCAGTATTTT. Protein sequence: CASSSRTDTQYF.

This clone turned up a few times. J is TRBJ2-3 and V is TRBV30, with 11 bases matching TRBD2. V was pared by 5 bases and J by 3 bases, with 7 bases of the junction left unmatched. The CDR3 extends over 15 amino acids. Germline V gene data show CDR1 as GTSNPN and CDR2 as SVGIG (reference sequence). The DNA for the CDR3 is TGTGCCTGGGCTAGCGGGAGGATCGGGACAGATACGCAGTATTTT. Protein product: CAWASGRIGTDTQYF.

The rearrangement joins TRBV7-9 to TRBJ2-7; TRBD2 might be the D (6 bases). There are 13 residues in the CDR3. Germline lookup yields CDR1 SEHNR and CDR2 FQNEAQ (reference sequence). V lost 5 bases and J 3 bases, leaving 11 bases between the germline ends. The CDR3 nucleotides read TGTGCCAGCAGCCCCGGGACTTTCTACGAGCAGTACTTC. This sequence encodes CASSPGTFYEQYF.

This clone was seen a few times. The chain links TRBV19 to TRBJ1-1; tentative D call: TRBD1 (5 bases). This CDR3 has 14 amino acids. Trimming took off 6 bases at V and 5 bases at J, with 16 bases between the two ends. CDR1 is LNHDA, CDR2 SQIVND, per germline (reference sequence). The CDR3 spells CASREALGGTEAFF. CDR3 DNA sequence: TGTGCCAGTAGAGAGGCTCTCGGGGGAACTGAAGCTTTCTTT.

This clone was observed a few times. This chain uses TRBV7-2 with TRBJ1-2, with 9 positions matching TRBD1. The CDR3 length is 14 residues. The V segment lost 1 base and the J segment 5 bases; nucleotides outside the gene matches: 2. Germline V CDR1 and CDR2: SGHTA, FQGNSA. Here the CDR3 reads CASSLDGTGYGYTF. Written as DNA, the CDR3 is TGTGCCAGCAGCTTAGATGGGACAGGGTATGGCTACACCTTC.

The genes are TRBV27 and TRBJ2-7, with D possibly being TRBD2 (7 bases). The CDR3 has 15 residues. The germline CDR1 and CDR2 sequences are MNHEY and SMNVEV (reference sequence). Trimming took 6 bases from V and 5 from J, leaving 20 bases between them. The CDR3 loop reads CASSRTAGADDEQYF. The CDR3 nucleotides are TGTGCCAGCAGCCGAACGGCGGGGGCGGACGACGAGCAGTACTTC.

This clone turned up a few times. The chain links TRBV2 to TRBJ1-1, with 8 bases lining up with TRBD1. The V gene end was trimmed by 6 bases and the J gene end by 0 bases; junction bases not matched to a gene: 3. CDR1 SNHLY and CDR2 FYNNEI come from the germline V gene. The CDR3 has 14 amino acids. The CDR3 DNA follows: TGTGCCAGCAGCCCGACAGGGGTGAACACTGAAGCTTTCTTT. Its translation is CASSPTGVNTEAFF.

The gene calls are TRBV10-3 and TRBJ2-2; 15 bases match TRBD2. The CDR3 runs to 17 residues. Trimming at V came to 6 bases and at J to 2 bases, leaving 4 bases not matched to a gene. The V gene's germline CDR1 is ENHRY and CDR2 SYGVKD. The CDR3 is CAIRGTSGRSNTGELFF. CDR3 DNA: TGTGCCATCAGAGGGACTAGCGGGAGGAGTAACACCGGGGAGCTGTTTTTT.

The sample holds a few counts of this clone. This chain connects TRBV2 to TRBJ1-1; D gene uncertain. Trimming pared 3 bases from V and 6 bases from J, leaving 17 bases between. The CDR3 has 15 residues. The germline V gene has CDR1 SNHLY and CDR2 FYNNEI. This CDR3 reads CASSESRVREAEAFF. The DNA for the CDR3 is TGTGCCAGCAGTGAGTCGCGGGTCCGAGAGGCTGAAGCTTTCTTT.